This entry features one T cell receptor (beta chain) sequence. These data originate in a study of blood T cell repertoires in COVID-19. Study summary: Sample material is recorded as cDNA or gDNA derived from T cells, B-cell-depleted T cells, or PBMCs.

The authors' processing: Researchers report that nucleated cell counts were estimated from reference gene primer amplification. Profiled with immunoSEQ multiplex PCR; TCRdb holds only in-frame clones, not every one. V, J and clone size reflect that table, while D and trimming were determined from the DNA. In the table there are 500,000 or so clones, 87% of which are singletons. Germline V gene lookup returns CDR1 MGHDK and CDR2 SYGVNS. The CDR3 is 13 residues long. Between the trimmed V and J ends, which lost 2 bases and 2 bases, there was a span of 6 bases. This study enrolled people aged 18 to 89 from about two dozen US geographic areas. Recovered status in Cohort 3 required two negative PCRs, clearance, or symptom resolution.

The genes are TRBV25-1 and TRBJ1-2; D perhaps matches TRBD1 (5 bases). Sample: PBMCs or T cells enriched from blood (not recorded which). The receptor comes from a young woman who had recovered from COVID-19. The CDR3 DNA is TGTGCCAGCAGTGAAGGGGGGAACTATGGCTACACCTTC. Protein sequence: CASSEGGNYGYTF.